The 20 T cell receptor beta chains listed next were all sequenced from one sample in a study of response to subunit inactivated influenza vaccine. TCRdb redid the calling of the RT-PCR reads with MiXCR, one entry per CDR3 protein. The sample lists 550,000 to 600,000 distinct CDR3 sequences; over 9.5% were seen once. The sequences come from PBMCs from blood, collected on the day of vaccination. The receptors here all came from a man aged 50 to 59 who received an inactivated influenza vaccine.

The CDR3 coding sequence is TGTGCCAGCAGAGACCCTGGGACTAGCGGGGGGTTGAGCTCCTACAATGAGCAGTTCTTC. Residues: CASRDPGTSGGLSSYNEQFF. The V gene is TRBV12-3 or TRBV12-4, the J gene TRBJ2-1; TRBD2 aligns across 15 bases. The CDR3 spans 20 residues. The junction had 12 bases not matched to a gene; V was cut back by 6 bases and J by 0 bases.

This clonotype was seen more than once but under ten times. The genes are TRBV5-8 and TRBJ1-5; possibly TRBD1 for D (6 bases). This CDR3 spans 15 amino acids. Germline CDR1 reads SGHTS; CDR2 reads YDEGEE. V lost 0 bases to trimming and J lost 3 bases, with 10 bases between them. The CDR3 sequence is CASSLDRVNNQPQHF. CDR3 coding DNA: TGTGCCAGCAGCTTGGACAGGGTGAACAATCAGCCCCAGCATTTT. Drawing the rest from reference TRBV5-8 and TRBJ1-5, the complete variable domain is EAGVTQSPTHLIKTRGQQATLRCSPISGHTSVYWYQQALGLGLQFLLWYDEGEERNRGNFPPRFSGRQFPNYSSELNVNALELEDSALYLCASSLDRVNNQPQHFGDGTRLSIL.

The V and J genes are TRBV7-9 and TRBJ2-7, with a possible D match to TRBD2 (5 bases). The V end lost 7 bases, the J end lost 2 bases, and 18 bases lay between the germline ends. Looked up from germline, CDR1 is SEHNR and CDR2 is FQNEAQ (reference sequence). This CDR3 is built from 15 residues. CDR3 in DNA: TGTGCCAGCACCCTTTGGGGAGACACTACCTACGAGCAGTACTTC. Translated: CASTLWGDTTYEQYF.

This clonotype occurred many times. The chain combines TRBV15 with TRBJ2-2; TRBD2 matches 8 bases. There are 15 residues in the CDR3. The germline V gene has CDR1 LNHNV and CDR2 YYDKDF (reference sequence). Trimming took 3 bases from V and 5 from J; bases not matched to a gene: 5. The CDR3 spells CATSRTSDWTGELFF. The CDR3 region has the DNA TGTGCCACCAGCAGGACTAGCGACTGGACCGGGGAGCTGTTTTTT.

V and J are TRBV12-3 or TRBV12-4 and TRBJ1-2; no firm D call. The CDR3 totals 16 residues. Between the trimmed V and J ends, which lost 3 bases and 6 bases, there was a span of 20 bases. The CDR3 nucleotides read TGTGCCAGCAGTTTCGAGCCAGGAAGGGCCGGGAATGGCTACACCTTC. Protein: CASSFEPGRAGNGYTF.

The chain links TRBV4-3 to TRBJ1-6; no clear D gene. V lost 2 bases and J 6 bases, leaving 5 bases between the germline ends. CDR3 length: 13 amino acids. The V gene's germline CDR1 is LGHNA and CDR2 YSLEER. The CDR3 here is CASSQKPNSPLHF. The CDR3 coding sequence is TGCGCCAGCAGCCAAAAGCCTAATTCACCCCTCCACTTT.

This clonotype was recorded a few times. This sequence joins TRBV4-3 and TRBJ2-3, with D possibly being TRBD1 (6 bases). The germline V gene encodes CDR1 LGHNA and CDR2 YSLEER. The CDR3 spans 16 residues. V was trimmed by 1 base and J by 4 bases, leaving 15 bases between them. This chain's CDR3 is CASSQGRGSGSDTQYF. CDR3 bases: TGCGCCAGCAGCCAAGGAAGGGGGAGTGGGTCAGATACGCAGTATTTT.

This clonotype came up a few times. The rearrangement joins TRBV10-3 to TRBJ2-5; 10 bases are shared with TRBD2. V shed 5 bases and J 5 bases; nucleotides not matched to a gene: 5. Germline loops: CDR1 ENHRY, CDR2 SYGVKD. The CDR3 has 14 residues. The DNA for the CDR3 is TGTGCCATCAGTACTAGCGGGAAGGAGGAGACCCAGTACTTC. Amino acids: CAISTSGKEETQYF.

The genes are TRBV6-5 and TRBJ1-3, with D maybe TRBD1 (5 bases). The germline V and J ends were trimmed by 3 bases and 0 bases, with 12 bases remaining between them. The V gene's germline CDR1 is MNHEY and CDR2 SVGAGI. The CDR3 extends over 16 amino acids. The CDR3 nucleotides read TGTGCCAGCAGTTATTCCCGACAGAGCTCTGGAAACACCATATATTTT. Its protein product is CASSYSRQSSGNTIYF.

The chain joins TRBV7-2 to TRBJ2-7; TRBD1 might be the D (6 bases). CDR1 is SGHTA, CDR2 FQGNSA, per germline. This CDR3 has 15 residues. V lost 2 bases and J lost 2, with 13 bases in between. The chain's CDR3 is CASSLPNRATYEQYF. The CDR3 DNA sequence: TGTGCCAGCAGCTTACCGAACAGGGCCACCTACGAGCAGTACTTC.

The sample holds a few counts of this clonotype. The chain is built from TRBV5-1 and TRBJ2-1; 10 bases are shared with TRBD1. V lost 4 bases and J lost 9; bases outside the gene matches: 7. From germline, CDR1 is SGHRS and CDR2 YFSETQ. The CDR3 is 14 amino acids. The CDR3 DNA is TGCGCCAGCAGCGACCGGGACAGGGGTCGTGAGCAGTTCTTC. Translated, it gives CASSDRDRGREQFF.

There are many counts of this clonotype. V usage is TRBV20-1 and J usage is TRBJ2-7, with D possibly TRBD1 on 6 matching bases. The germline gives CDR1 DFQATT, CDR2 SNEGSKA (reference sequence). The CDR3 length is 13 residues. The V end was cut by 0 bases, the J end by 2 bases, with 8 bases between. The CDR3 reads CSAREGGPYEQYF. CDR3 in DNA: TGCAGTGCTAGAGAAGGGGGTCCCTACGAGCAGTACTTC.

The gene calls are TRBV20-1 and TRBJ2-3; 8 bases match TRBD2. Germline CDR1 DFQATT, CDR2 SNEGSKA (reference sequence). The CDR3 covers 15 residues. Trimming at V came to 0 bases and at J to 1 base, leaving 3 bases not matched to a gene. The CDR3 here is CSARDALAGTDTQYF. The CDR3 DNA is TGCAGTGCTAGAGACGCACTAGCGGGCACAGATACGCAGTATTTT.

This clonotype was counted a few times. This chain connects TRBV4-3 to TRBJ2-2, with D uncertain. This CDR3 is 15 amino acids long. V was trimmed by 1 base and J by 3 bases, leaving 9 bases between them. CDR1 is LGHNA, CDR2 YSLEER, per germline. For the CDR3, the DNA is TGCGCCAGCAGCCAAGGGACGGTGGACACCGGGGAGCTGTTTTTT. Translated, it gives CASSQGTVDTGELFF.

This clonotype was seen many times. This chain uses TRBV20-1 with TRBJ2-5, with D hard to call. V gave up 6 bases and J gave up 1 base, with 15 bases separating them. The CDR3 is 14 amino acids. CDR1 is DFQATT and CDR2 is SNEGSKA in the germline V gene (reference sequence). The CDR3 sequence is CSAKRRGGQETQYF. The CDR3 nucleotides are TGCAGTGCAAAGAGGAGAGGCGGCCAAGAGACCCAGTACTTC.

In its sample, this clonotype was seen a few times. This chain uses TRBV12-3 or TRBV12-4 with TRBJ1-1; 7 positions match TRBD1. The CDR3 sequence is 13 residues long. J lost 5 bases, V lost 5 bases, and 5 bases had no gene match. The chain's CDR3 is CASSTRGWTEAFF. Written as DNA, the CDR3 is TGTGCCAGCAGTACCAGGGGGTGGACTGAAGCTTTCTTT.

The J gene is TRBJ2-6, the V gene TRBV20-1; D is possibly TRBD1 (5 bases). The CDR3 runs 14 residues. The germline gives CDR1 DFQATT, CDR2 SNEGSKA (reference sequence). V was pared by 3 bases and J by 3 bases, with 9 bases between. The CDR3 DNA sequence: TGCAGTGCTAGGACAGCCGGTGGGGCCAACGTCCTGACTTTC. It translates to CSARTAGGANVLTF.

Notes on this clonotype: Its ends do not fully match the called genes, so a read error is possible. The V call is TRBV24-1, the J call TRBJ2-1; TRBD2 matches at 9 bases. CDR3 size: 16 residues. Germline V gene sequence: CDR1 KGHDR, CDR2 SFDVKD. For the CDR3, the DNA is TGTGCCACCAGTGCTTTGACTAGCGGAGACTACAATGAGCAGTTCTTC. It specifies CATSALTSGDYNEQFF.

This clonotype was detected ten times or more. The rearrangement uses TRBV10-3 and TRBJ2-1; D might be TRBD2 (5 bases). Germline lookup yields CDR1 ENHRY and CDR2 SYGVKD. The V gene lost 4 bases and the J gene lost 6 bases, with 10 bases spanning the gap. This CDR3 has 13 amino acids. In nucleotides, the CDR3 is TGTGCCATCAGTGTACCTAGCAGCAATGAGCAGTTCTTC. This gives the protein CAISVPSSNEQFF.

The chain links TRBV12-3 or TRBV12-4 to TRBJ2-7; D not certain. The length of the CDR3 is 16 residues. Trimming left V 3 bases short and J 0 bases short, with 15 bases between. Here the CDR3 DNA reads TGTGCCAGCAGTTTTAGTCCCACATCCAGCTCCTACGAGCAGTACTTC. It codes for CASSFSPTSSSYEQYF.